The 18 T cell receptor beta chains presented below share a single source sample, sequenced in a study of technical replicates of blood from a few donors. Sequencing was performed with immunoSEQ multiplex PCR; in TCRdb, only in-frame clones are kept and a portion is missing. The sample carries 95,000 or so clones, approximately 95% recorded once. The sample taken for sequencing was T cells isolated from PBMCs. The origin of the receptors is a human donor in good health.

The V call is TRBV7-6, the J call TRBJ1-1; D possibly corresponds to TRBD1 (5 bases). Germline-derived CDR1 and CDR2 are SGHVS and FNYEAQ. Trimming took 5 bases from V and 5 from J, leaving 12 bases between them. The CDR3 length is 13 residues. DNA of the CDR3: TGTGCCAGCAGCCCGACTCAGGGTACTGAAGCTTTCTTT. It encodes CASSPTQGTEAFF.

The J gene is TRBJ2-1, the V gene TRBV5-6, with a weak D call TRBD1 (5 bases). Germline CDR1 SGHDT, CDR2 YYEEEE. The length of the CDR3 is 15 residues. Trimming left V 0 bases short and J 5 bases short, with 12 bases between. The CDR3 DNA reads as TGTGCCAGCAGCTTGGGACAGAACTGGCACAATGAGCAGTTCTTC. Its protein is CASSLGQNWHNEQFF.

This chain joins TRBV30 and TRBJ1-5; the match to TRBD1 covers 8 bases. The CDR3 covers 14 residues. V shed 3 bases, J shed 7 bases, and the junction held 8 bases outside the gene matches. The germline V gene encodes CDR1 GTSNPN and CDR2 SVGIG (reference sequence). As DNA, the CDR3 is TGTGCCTGGAGAGGACAGGGAGAATGGCAGCCCCAGCATTTT. It encodes CAWRGQGEWQPQHF.

This chain joins TRBV5-1 and TRBJ1-4; D is uncertain. Looked up from germline, CDR1 is SGHRS and CDR2 is YFSETQ. The CDR3 has 13 residues. Trimming shortened V by 3 bases and J by 2 bases, and 5 bases separated the two germline ends. CDR3 sequence reads: CASSSNTNEKLFF. CDR3 in DNA: TGCGCCAGCAGCTCTAATACTAATGAAAAACTGTTTTTT.

For the CDR3, the DNA is TGTGCCAAAGTAGGGCAGGGGTGCCTTGGCAATCAGCCCCAGCATTTT. As protein: CAKVGQGCLGNQPQHF. The chain combines TRBV11-2 with TRBJ1-5; TRBD1 is a possible D gene (6 bases). V was clipped by 10 bases and J by 2 bases, with 21 bases between them. The germline CDR1 and CDR2 sequences are SGHAT and FQNNGV. The CDR3 sequence is 16 residues long.

The chain employs TRBV9 and TRBJ2-5; 14 nucleotides align to TRBD2. The CDR3 is 15 residues long. Per the germline V gene, CDR1 is SGDLS and CDR2 is YYNGEE. The ends lost 3 bases at V and 4 bases at J; junction bases unmatched: 2. This CDR3 is CASSGGLAGVETQYF. The CDR3 DNA reads TGTGCCAGCAGCGGGGGACTAGCGGGAGTAGAGACCCAGTACTTC.

This clone was picked up many times. J is TRBJ1-1 and V is TRBV4-1; tentative D call: TRBD1 (5 bases). The CDR3 consists of 16 residues. Germline loops: CDR1 MGHRA, CDR2 YSYEKL. V lost 0 bases and J 4 bases, leaving 15 bases between the germline ends. For the CDR3, the DNA is TGCGCCAGCAGCCAAGATCCTAATTGGGGCGGCACTGAAGCTTTCTTT. Translation gives CASSQDPNWGGTEAFF.

The chain employs TRBV5-1 and TRBJ2-3; D is perhaps TRBD2 (6 bases). The germline V gene has CDR1 SGHRS and CDR2 YFSETQ. The V and J ends lost 4 bases and 10 bases respectively, with 22 bases between them. This CDR3 is 15 amino acids long. The CDR3 sequence: CASSLYREPVWSQYF. The CDR3 DNA reads TGCGCCAGCAGCCTCTACCGGGAGCCGGTGTGGTCGCAGTATTTT.

This rearrangement joins TRBV5-5 to TRBJ1-5; 10 bases align to TRBD1. Trimming at V came to 6 bases and at J to 3 bases, leaving 6 bases not matched to a gene. The CDR3 loop spans 15 amino acids. Germline V gene sequence: CDR1 SGHKS, CDR2 YYEKEE (reference sequence). The CDR3 loop reads CASTRTGGVNQPQHF. CDR3 DNA: TGTGCCAGCACCAGGACAGGGGGGGTCAATCAGCCCCAGCATTTT. Full variable domain (rest looked up from reference TRBV5-5 and TRBJ1-5): DAGVTQSPTHLIKTRGQQVTLRCSPISGHKSVSWYQQVLGQGPQFIFQYYEKEERGRGNFPDRFSARQFPNYSSELNVNALLLGDSALYLCASTRTGGVNQPQHFGDGTRLSIL.

The rearrangement uses TRBV19 and TRBJ1-4; D unresolved. This CDR3 region has 14 residues. CDR1 and CDR2 (germline): LNHDA, SQIVND (reference sequence). V lost 6 bases, J lost 4 bases, and 12 bases lay in between. CDR3 region: CASSSNRDNEKLFF. Written as DNA, the CDR3 is TGTGCCAGTAGCTCGAACAGAGATAATGAAAAACTGTTTTTT.

V usage is TRBV28 and J usage is TRBJ2-5; 9 positions match TRBD1. Unmatched junction bases numbered 4, after V lost 4 bases and J lost 7 bases. Germline lookup yields CDR1 MDHEN and CDR2 SYDVKM. The CDR3 is made up of 13 amino acids. The CDR3 is CASSSQGAGTQYF. CDR3 nucleotides: TGTGCCAGCAGTTCACAGGGGGCAGGGACCCAGTACTTC.

A single count supports this clone. The chain is built from TRBV12-5 and TRBJ2-5; possible D gene TRBD2, 6 bases. The V gene's germline CDR1 is LGHNT and CDR2 FRNRAP. Trimming shortened V by 9 bases and J by 3 bases, and 17 bases separated the two germline ends. This CDR3 spans 14 amino acids. The chain's CDR3 is CASVSLANEETQYF. The DNA for the CDR3 is TGTGCTAGCGTCTCTCTAGCGAACGAAGAGACCCAGTACTTC.

V is TRBV4-3 and J is TRBJ1-1; the match to TRBD1 covers 7 bases. This CDR3 is built from 16 residues. Germline loops: CDR1 LGHNA, CDR2 YSLEER. V lost 4 bases, J lost 4 bases, and 12 bases stayed unmatched. The CDR3 spells CASSRYSDRVGTEAFF. The CDR3 DNA is TGCGCCAGCAGCCGATATTCTGACAGGGTGGGCACTGAAGCTTTCTTT.

The genes are TRBV18 and TRBJ2-7; 10 nucleotides align to TRBD1. The CDR3 loop spans 17 amino acids. V shed 8 bases and J 1 base; nucleotides not matched to a gene: 14. Germline CDR1 is KGHSH and CDR2 is LQKENI. The CDR3 spells CASTHVSPGQGSYEQYF. DNA of the CDR3: TGTGCCAGCACTCACGTCTCACCGGGACAGGGGTCCTACGAGCAGTACTTC.

The V gene is TRBV29-1, the J gene TRBJ1-2; 7 bases are a match to TRBD1. From germline, CDR1 is SQVTM and CDR2 ANQGSEA. The CDR3 is 15 residues long. V shed 7 bases, J shed 2 bases, and the junction held 13 bases outside the gene matches. The CDR3: CSGANGGGGNYGYTF. CDR3 sequence (DNA): TGCAGCGGGGCTAATGGAGGGGGCGGGAACTATGGCTACACCTTC. Full variable domain (missing parts from reference TRBV29-1 and TRBJ1-2): SAVISQKPSRDICQRGTSLTIQCQVDSQVTMMFWYRQQPGQSLTLIATANQGSEATYESGFVIDKFPISRPNLTFSTLTVSNMSPEDSSIYLCSGANGGGGNYGYTFGSGTRLTVV.

The rearrangement links TRBV6-1 to TRBJ1-2; D is perhaps TRBD1 (6 bases). The V gene's germline CDR1 is MNHNS and CDR2 SASEGT. This CDR3 is 15 amino acids long. The ends were cut back, 3 bases at V and 1 base at J, with 12 bases in the middle. The CDR3: CASSDSGEINYGYTF. The CDR3 DNA sequence: TGTGCCAGCAGTGATTCAGGGGAGATTAACTATGGCTACACCTTC.

This rearrangement joins TRBV5-8 to TRBJ1-5; D gene ambiguous. The CDR3 is made up of 11 amino acids. CDR1 and CDR2 from the germline V gene are SGHTS and YDEGEE. V gave up 5 bases and J gave up 4 bases, with 4 bases separating them. CDR3 DNA: TGTGCCAGCAGTCCAAATCAGCCCCAGCATTTT. Protein product: CASSPNQPQHF.

This sequence joins TRBV28 and TRBJ2-7, with D possibly TRBD1 on 5 matching bases. V was trimmed by 7 bases and J by 2 bases, leaving 12 bases between them. The CDR3 sequence is 13 residues long. Germline V gene data show CDR1 as MDHEN and CDR2 as SYDVKM. The CDR3 region has the DNA TGTGCCAGCATGGCAGGGCTGGCCTACGAGCAGTACTTC. The encoded protein is CASMAGLAYEQYF.